The 17 T cell receptor beta chains reported below all come from one sample, sequenced in a study of control samples from healthy donors and cancer patients. Sequencing was performed with immunoSEQ multiplex PCR; in TCRdb, only in-frame clones are kept and a portion is missing. Counted here are 30,000 to 40,000 clones, 80% to 90% occurring once; the ten biggest clones make up 20% to 25%. Sequencing was done on a sample of PBMCs. These receptors came from a woman aged 55-69 years with lung cancer.

This chain uses TRBV3-1 (or the pseudogene TRBV3-2) with TRBJ1-6; D ambiguous. CDR3 length equals 13 residues. CDR1 LGHDT and CDR2 YNNKEL come from the germline V gene (reference sequence). V lost 1 base, J lost 10 bases, and 8 bases lay in between. In DNA form, the CDR3 reads TGTGCCAGCAGCCAAGCCTCATCCTCACCCCTCCACTTT. Translated: CASSQASSSPLHF.

V and J are TRBV2 and TRBJ2-1, with D possibly TRBD2 on 5 matching bases. CDR3 size: 15 residues. Germline V gives CDR1 SNHLY, CDR2 FYNNEI. The germline V and J ends were trimmed by 10 bases and 8 bases, with 24 bases remaining between them. CDR3 coding DNA: TGTGCCACCAGACCCGGTATAGCGTTGTCCGATGAGCAGTTCTTC. It yields the protein CATRPGIALSDEQFF. The full variable domain, in which reference TRBV2 and TRBJ2-1 provide the parts outside the CDR3, is EPEVTQTPSHQVTQMGQEVILRCVPISNHLYFYWYRQILGQKVEFLVSFYNNEISEKSEIFDDQFSVERPDGSNFTLKIRSTKLEDSAMYFCATRPGIALSDEQFFGPGTRLTVL.

The chain recombines TRBV6-5 with TRBJ1-2; D unresolved. CDR3 length: 13 residues. Trimming left V 7 bases short and J 2 bases short, with 11 bases between. Germline-derived CDR1 and CDR2 are MNHEY and SVGAGI. In nucleotides, the CDR3 is TGTGCCAGCACCCGACAACTCAACTATGGCTACACCTTC. It codes for CASTRQLNYGYTF.

The chain combines TRBV7-9 with TRBJ2-1; D assignment may be TRBD1 or TRBD2 (7 bases each). Between the trimmed V and J ends, which lost 5 bases and 6 bases, there was a span of 20 bases. The V gene's germline CDR1 is SEHNR and CDR2 FQNEAQ (reference sequence). This CDR3 comprises 16 residues. The CDR3 DNA reads TGTGCCAGCAGCCAATCGGGCAGGGGGGGCATCAATGAGCAGTTCTTC. This gives the protein CASSQSGRGGINEQFF.

The rearrangement joins TRBV2 to TRBJ1-5; D not certain. Germline loops: CDR1 SNHLY, CDR2 FYNNEI. This CDR3 has 16 residues. V dropped 0 bases and J dropped 2 bases, with 11 bases sitting between them. The CDR3 nucleotides read TGTGCCAGCAGTGAAGCGTCCGGGCCGGGCAATCAGCCCCAGCATTTT. It specifies CASSEASGPGNQPQHF.

The J gene is TRBJ1-3, the V gene TRBV18, with no clear D. V lost 0 bases and J lost 0, with 6 bases in between. Germline V gene sequence: CDR1 KGHSH, CDR2 LQKENI. The CDR3 length is 15 residues. The CDR3 protein is CASSPPSLSGNTIYF. In DNA, the CDR3 is TGTGCCAGCTCACCACCGTCCCTCTCTGGAAACACCATATATTTT.

Regarding this clone: A read error may produce the germline difference seen at one junction end. V and J are TRBV30 and TRBJ1-1; tentatively, D is TRBD1 (6 bases). The CDR3 is 12 amino acids. Germline V CDR1 and CDR2: GTSNPN, SVGIG (reference sequence). CDR3 residues: CAWSVGDTEAFF. In DNA, the CDR3 is TGTGCCTGGAGTGTTGGGGACACCGAAGCTTTCTTT.

The V and J genes are TRBV11-2 and TRBJ1-1, with a weak D call TRBD1 (5 bases). This CDR3 is built from 16 residues. Trimming cost V 2 bases and J 0 bases, with 13 bases left between them. Per germline, CDR1 SGHAT and CDR2 FQNNGV. The DNA for the CDR3 is TGTGCCAGCAGCTTAAGGTTTGGGACGGTGAACACTGAAGCTTTCTTT. Its translation is CASSLRFGTVNTEAFF.

The chain employs TRBV18 and TRBJ1-4; D ambiguous. The length of the CDR3 is 11 residues. The ends were cut back, 6 bases at V and 8 bases at J, with 7 bases in the middle. Germline loops: CDR1 KGHSH, CDR2 LQKENI. The chain's CDR3 is CASSRREKLFF. CDR3 DNA sequence: TGTGCCAGCTCCCGGCGAGAAAAACTGTTTTTT.

This clone has just one count. The chain is built from TRBV5-1 and TRBJ2-2; 8 nucleotides line up with TRBD1. V was pared by 7 bases and J by 5 bases, with 10 bases of the junction left unmatched. The CDR3 covers 15 residues. Germline V gene data show CDR1 as SGHRS and CDR2 as YFSETQ. The CDR3 region is CASQPGQGGTGELFF. CDR3 nucleotide sequence: TGCGCCAGCCAACCCGGACAGGGTGGTACCGGGGAGCTGTTTTTT. Full variable domain (outside the CDR3, taken from reference TRBV5-1 and TRBJ2-2): KAGVTQTPRYLIKTRGQQVTLSCSPISGHRSVSWYQQTPGQGLQFLFEYFSETQRNKGNFPGRFSGRQFSNSRSEMNVSTLELGDSALYLCASQPGQGGTGELFFGEGSRLTVL.

The chain links TRBV19 to TRBJ2-3; D is uncertain. The ends were cut back, 5 bases at V and 0 bases at J, with 3 bases in the middle. Germline CDR1 reads LNHDA; CDR2 reads SQIVND (reference sequence). The CDR3 spans 12 residues. CDR3 DNA: TGTGCCAGTAGTCCTAGCACAGATACGCAGTATTTT. Its protein product is CASSPSTDTQYF.

CDR3 nucleotides: TGTGCCAGCAGTCCTCAACAGGATGGTGAGCAGTTCTTC. Encoded protein: CASSPQQDGEQFF. The V gene is TRBV2, the J gene TRBJ2-1, with a tentative D call TRBD1 (5 bases). V was pared by 5 bases and J by 9 bases, with 14 bases between. Germline loops: CDR1 SNHLY, CDR2 FYNNEI. The CDR3 loop spans 13 amino acids.

CDR3 in amino acids: CASSSGLAGDRAYEQYF. The CDR3 region has the DNA TGTGCCAGCAGCTCGGGACTAGCGGGAGACCGGGCCTACGAGCAGTACTTC. V gene TRBV7-8 combines with J gene TRBJ2-7, with 14 bases fitting TRBD2. The germline V gene encodes CDR1 SGHVS and CDR2 FQNEAQ. The CDR3 contains 17 residues. V shed 4 bases, J shed 2 bases, and the junction held 7 bases outside the gene matches.

The chain couples TRBV4-2 to TRBJ2-5; 12 bases are a match to TRBD2. This CDR3 contains 19 residues. The V gene end was trimmed by 0 bases and the J gene end by 4 bases; junction bases not matched to a gene: 12. From germline, CDR1 is LGHNA and CDR2 YNFKEQ. The CDR3 protein is CASSQELAASGGGRETQYF. The CDR3 DNA sequence: TGTGCCAGCAGCCAAGAACTGGCAGCTAGCGGGGGGGGTAGAGAGACCCAGTACTTC.

This clone was detected only once. This chain connects TRBV28 to TRBJ1-1; D remains unclear. V was shortened by 4 bases and J by 1 base, with 13 bases between the two germline ends. Germline-derived CDR1 and CDR2 are MDHEN and SYDVKM. The CDR3 consists of 15 residues. The CDR3: CASSSNLGGNTEAFF. In DNA form, the CDR3 reads TGTGCCAGCAGTTCTAACCTGGGAGGGAACACTGAAGCTTTCTTT.

This clone showed up just a few times. This chain links TRBV5-4 with TRBJ2-3; TRBD1 matches at 7 bases. CDR3 length: 15 amino acids. Trimming cost V 0 bases and J 2 bases; bases outside gene matches: 3. Germline CDR1 and CDR2: SGHNT and YYREEE (reference sequence). The CDR3 coding sequence is TGTGCCAGCAGCTTGGGGGACAGCCCCACAGATACGCAGTATTTT. Residues: CASSLGDSPTDTQYF.

V and J are TRBV28 and TRBJ1-2; 10 positions agree with TRBD1. Looked up from germline, CDR1 is MDHEN and CDR2 is SYDVKM. The junction had 9 bases not matched to a gene; V was cut back by 6 bases and J by 2 bases. The CDR3 runs 16 residues. The chain's CDR3 is CASRSTGTGENYGYTF. In DNA form, the CDR3 reads TGTGCCAGCAGATCAACCGGGACAGGGGAGAACTATGGCTACACCTTC.